This TCR beta chain emerged from a study of blood T cell repertoires in COVID-19. About the research overall: Researchers got acute and convalescent COVID-19 samples from the United States, Italy and Spain. Sample material is recorded as cDNA or gDNA derived from T cells, B-cell-depleted T cells, or PBMCs.

Enrolled during active infection, Seattle patients were then followed longitudinally. Germline values: CDR1 SGHTA, CDR2 FQGTGA. The CDR3 runs 13 residues. The ends were cut back, 5 bases at V and 7 bases at J, with 14 bases in the middle. TCRdb's table, derived via immunoSEQ multiplex PCR, lists solely in-frame clones and lacks some. The sample shows about 170,000 clones, 70% to 90% of them seen only once. The sequenced sample was peripheral blood. This chain uses TRBV7-3 with TRBJ1-2, with D perhaps TRBD1 (6 bases). The sequence was collected from an elderly woman with COVID-19, enrolled during active disease. This CDR3 is CASSTNRETGYTF. CDR3 nucleotide sequence: TGTGCCAGCAGCACTAACAGGGAAACTGGCTACACCTTC.